The T cell receptor beta chain under discussion was sequenced for a study of vaccination effects on CD4 cells after COVID-19. Study-level information: Two convalescent pre-vaccine samples were taken 142 and 148 days post-diagnosis.

The V and J ends lost 4 bases and 0 bases, in that order; junction bases with no gene match: 11. Germline CDR1 SGHNT, CDR2 YENEEA. The CDR3 sequence is 18 residues long. Details on this clone: Its target is unknown.

After expansion with viral peptide pools in the ViraFEST assay, antigen-specific CD4+ T cells were sequenced. Cells that had been cultured for ten to eleven days were the source of isolated CD4+ T cells. This person caught SARS-CoV-2 sometime from March to December 2020, and PCR testing confirmed the infection. TCRdb keeps only in-frame clones here, not all; method: immunoSEQ multiplex PCR. The sample shows some 30,000 clones, 65% to 75% of them seen only once. The chain recombines TRBV11-3 with TRBJ1-1, with 10 bases that match TRBD1. This TCR was recovered from a human donor who had a prior SARS-CoV-2 infection. The source material was CD4+ T cells from PBMCs cultured with a peptide pool, sampled before COVID-19 vaccination. The CDR3 region is CASSSYLTGGGVNTEAFF. CDR3 in DNA: TGTGCCAGCAGCTCGTACCTGACAGGGGGCGGGGTGAACACTGAAGCTTTCTTT.